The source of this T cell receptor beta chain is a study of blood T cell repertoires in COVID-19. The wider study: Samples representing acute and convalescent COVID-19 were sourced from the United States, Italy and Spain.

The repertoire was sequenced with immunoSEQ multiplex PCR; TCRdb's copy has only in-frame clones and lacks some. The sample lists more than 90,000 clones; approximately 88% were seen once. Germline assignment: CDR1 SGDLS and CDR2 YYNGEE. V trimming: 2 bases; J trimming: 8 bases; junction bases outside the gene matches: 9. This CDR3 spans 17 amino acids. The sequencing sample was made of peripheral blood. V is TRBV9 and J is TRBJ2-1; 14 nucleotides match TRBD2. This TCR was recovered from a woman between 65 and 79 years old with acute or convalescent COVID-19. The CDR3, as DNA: TGTGCCAGCAGCGTTACCGGACTAGCGGGGGGAGGGCATGAGCAGTTCTTC. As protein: CASSVTGLAGGGHEQFF.